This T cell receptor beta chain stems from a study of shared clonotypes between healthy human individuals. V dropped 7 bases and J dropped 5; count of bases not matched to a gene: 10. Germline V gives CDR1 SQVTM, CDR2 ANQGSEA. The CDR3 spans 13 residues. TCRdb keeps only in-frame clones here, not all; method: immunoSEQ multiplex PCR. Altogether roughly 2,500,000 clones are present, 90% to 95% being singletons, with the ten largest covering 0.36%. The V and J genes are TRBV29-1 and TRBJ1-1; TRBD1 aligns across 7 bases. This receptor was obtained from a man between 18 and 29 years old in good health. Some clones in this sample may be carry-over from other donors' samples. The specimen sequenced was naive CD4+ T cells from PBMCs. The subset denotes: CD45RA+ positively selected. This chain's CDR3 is CSGKQGSGTEAFF. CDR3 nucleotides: TGCAGCGGGAAACAGGGGAGTGGGACTGAAGCTTTCTTT. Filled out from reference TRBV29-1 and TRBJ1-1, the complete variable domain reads SAVISQKPSRDICQRGTSLTIQCQVDSQVTMMFWYRQQPGQSLTLIATANQGSEATYESGFVIDKFPISRPNLTFSTLTVSNMSPEDSSIYLCSGKQGSGTEAFFGQGTRLTVV.